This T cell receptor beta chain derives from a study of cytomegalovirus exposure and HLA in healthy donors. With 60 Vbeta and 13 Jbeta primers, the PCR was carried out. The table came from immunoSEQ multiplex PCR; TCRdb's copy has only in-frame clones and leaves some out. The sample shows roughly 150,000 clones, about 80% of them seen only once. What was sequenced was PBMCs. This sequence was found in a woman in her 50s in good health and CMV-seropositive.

DNA for the CDR3: TGTGCCAGCAGCCTACGACAGGGGGCAGGGAAACTGTTTTTT. This encodes CASSLRQGAGKLFF. This chain links TRBV7-2 with TRBJ1-4; 10 positions match TRBD1. This CDR3 is built from 14 residues. CDR1 SGHTA and CDR2 FQGNSA come from the germline V gene. V shed 5 bases and J 11 bases; nucleotides not matched to a gene: 8.